This T cell receptor beta chain was sequenced for a study of shared T cell receptors in the human thymus. Profiling relied on immunoSEQ multiplex PCR, and the TCRdb table lists in-frame clones only, not all of them. This table has hundreds of thousands of clones, more than 70% appearing once. Germline CDR1 LGHNA, CDR2 YSLEER. This CDR3 has 15 amino acids. The V gene lost 1 base and the J gene lost 4 bases, with 10 bases spanning the gap. Another study also made use of these data, one on human thymus T cells. That investigation notes: Corrective surgery for congenital heart defects was being performed on the healthy Finnish infants who were the donors.

The clonotype comes from a boy under two years old with a congenital heart defect. Specimen: thymocytes. V is TRBV4-3 and J is TRBJ1-4; D is perhaps TRBD1 (5 bases). The CDR3 here is CASSQVDRDNEKLFF. In nucleotides, the CDR3 is TGCGCCAGCAGCCAAGTCGACAGAGATAATGAAAAACTGTTTTTT.